The 27 T cell receptor beta chains below come from one sample, sequenced in a study of blood T cell repertoires in COVID-19. Profiling relied on immunoSEQ multiplex PCR, and the TCRdb table lists in-frame clones only, not all of them. The sample records tens of thousands of clones, 82% being singletons. The specimen was peripheral blood. The receptors were gathered from a woman aged 80 or over with acute or convalescent COVID-19.

The rearrangement joins TRBV19 to TRBJ1-5; tentatively, D is TRBD1 (6 bases). The germline V gene encodes CDR1 LNHDA and CDR2 SQIVND (reference sequence). Deletions cut 8 bases from V and 4 bases from J, with 18 bases between. The CDR3 sequence is 15 residues long. The CDR3 region is CASRGDNRANQPQHF. DNA for the CDR3: TGTGCCAGTCGCGGAGATAACAGGGCGAATCAGCCCCAGCATTTT.

V and J are TRBV19 and TRBJ2-7; TRBD2 is a possible D gene (6 bases). CDR1 and CDR2 from the germline V gene are LNHDA and SQIVND (reference sequence). With 5 bases removed from V and 5 bases from J, the gap between germline ends came to 13 bases. This CDR3 is 13 amino acids long. This chain's CDR3 is CASSARRTNEQYF. As DNA, the CDR3 is TGTGCCAGTAGTGCTCGACGGACTAACGAGCAGTACTTC.

This clone appeared once. This chain links TRBV19 with TRBJ1-2, with TRBD1 matching 9 bases. The ends lost 5 bases at V and 6 bases at J; junction bases unmatched: 10. The CDR3 covers 15 residues. Germline values: CDR1 LNHDA, CDR2 SQIVND (reference sequence). In nucleotides, the CDR3 is TGTGCCAGTAGTGCCGCCAGGGACAGGGTTGATGGCTACACCTTC. Amino acid sequence: CASSAARDRVDGYTF. The entire variable domain, with the rest obtained from reference TRBV19 and TRBJ1-2, is as follows: DGGITQSPKYLFRKEGQNVTLSCEQNLNHDAMYWYRQDPGQGLRLIYYSQIVNDFQKGDIAEGYSVSREKKESFPLTVTSAQKNPTAFYLCASSAARDRVDGYTFGSGTRLTVV.

The chain uses TRBV27 and TRBJ1-5; D perhaps matches TRBD1 (5 bases). CDR3 length: 15 residues. Germline-derived CDR1 and CDR2 are MNHEY and SMNVEV (reference sequence). V lost 6 bases and J 6 bases, leaving 18 bases between the germline ends. This chain's CDR3 is CASSPERGSIQPQHF. The CDR3 DNA reads TGTGCCAGCAGCCCCGAAAGGGGATCAATTCAGCCCCAGCATTTT.

V gene TRBV10-2 combines with J gene TRBJ1-3, with 12 bases matching TRBD1. Germline-derived CDR1 and CDR2 are WSHSY and SAAADI. This CDR3 spans 19 amino acids. V lost 3 bases to trimming and J lost 2 bases; unmatched junction nucleotides: 11. The CDR3 DNA reads TGCGCCAGCAGTGACTTCCTCGGGGGACAGGGGGCGCCTGGAAACACCATATATTTT. Its translation is CASSDFLGGQGAPGNTIYF.

The V and J genes are TRBV12-3 or TRBV12-4 and TRBJ2-7, with no clear D. CDR3 length: 13 amino acids. The ends were cut back, 5 bases at V and 3 bases at J, with 11 bases in the middle. The DNA of the CDR3 is TGTGCCAGCAGTCTCGCTATGAACTACGAGCAGTACTTC. This gives the protein CASSLAMNYEQYF.

In its sample, this clone was seen a few times. This chain connects TRBV11-3 to TRBJ2-6, with TRBD1 identical over 8 bases. The CDR3 contains 16 residues. The germline V gene has CDR1 SGHNT and CDR2 YENEEA. Trimming at V came to 5 bases and at J to 2 bases, leaving 5 bases not matched to a gene. The CDR3 reads CASSTRTGTGANVLTF. In DNA form, the CDR3 reads TGTGCCAGCAGCACCCGGACAGGGACTGGGGCCAACGTCCTGACTTTC.

The chain is built from TRBV5-6 and TRBJ1-1, with D possibly being TRBD1 (5 bases). Germline-derived CDR1 and CDR2 are SGHDT and YYEEEE. V gave up 4 bases and J gave up 0 bases, with 13 bases separating them. The CDR3 sequence is 15 residues long. CDR3 sequence (DNA): TGTGCCAGCAGCCGTGGAAGCAGGGTGAACACTGAAGCTTTCTTT. Protein product: CASSRGSRVNTEAFF.

In its sample, this clone was seen once. The chain couples TRBV6-5 to TRBJ1-2; perhaps TRBD1 as D (6 bases). The CDR3 length is 14 residues. V was trimmed by 6 bases and J by 4 bases, leaving 15 bases between them. Per germline, CDR1 MNHEY and CDR2 SVGAGI. This CDR3 reads CASRRTQGGYGYTF. DNA of the CDR3: TGTGCCAGCAGACGAACCCAAGGGGGCTATGGCTACACCTTC.

The chain recombines TRBV11-3 with TRBJ2-2; 9 positions match TRBD2. CDR1 and CDR2 (germline): SGHNT, YENEEA. Losses at the gene ends were 5 bases for V and 4 bases for J; bases not matched to a gene: 8. The CDR3 spans 16 residues. CDR3 coding DNA: TGTGCCAGCAGCCCGCGGGAGGGCCGGGTCACCGGGGAGCTGTTTTTT. It is translated as CASSPREGRVTGELFF.

This chain uses TRBV5-4 with TRBJ2-7; tentative D call: TRBD1 (6 bases). Germline V CDR1 and CDR2: SGHNT, YYREEE (reference sequence). CDR3 length: 14 amino acids. V was pared by 4 bases and J by 2 bases, with 13 bases between. The CDR3 nucleotides are TGTGCCAGCAGCGTAACCGGGACAACCTACGAGCAGTACTTC. Protein: CASSVTGTTYEQYF.

This chain connects TRBV20-1 to TRBJ2-7, with a tentative D call TRBD2 (6 bases). Deletions cut 7 bases from V and 4 bases from J, with 11 bases between. The CDR3 is 11 amino acids. The germline gives CDR1 DFQATT, CDR2 SNEGSKA (reference sequence). CDR3 DNA: TGCAGTGGTCGACGGGAGTACGAGCAGTACTTC. It specifies CSGRREYEQYF.

The chain employs TRBV28 and TRBJ1-2; 7 bases agree with TRBD1. CDR3 length: 13 residues. Germline V CDR1 and CDR2: MDHEN, SYDVKM. V gave up 8 bases and J gave up 1 base; unmatched junction bases: 4. This CDR3 is CASWTGGNYGYTF. The CDR3 coding sequence is TGTGCCAGCTGGACAGGAGGTAACTATGGCTACACCTTC.

The V gene is TRBV18, the J gene TRBJ1-3; D ambiguous. From germline, CDR1 is KGHSH and CDR2 LQKENI. V was trimmed by 0 bases and J by 0 bases, leaving 9 bases between them. This CDR3 has 16 residues. As DNA, the CDR3 is TGTGCCAGCTCACCACCAGGACTTAGCTCTGGAAACACCATATATTTT. Translation gives CASSPPGLSSGNTIYF.

This rearrangement joins TRBV3-1 (or the pseudogene TRBV3-2) to TRBJ1-1; 7 bases map to TRBD1. CDR3 length: 15 residues. Losses at the gene ends were 3 bases for V and 0 bases for J; bases not matched to a gene: 4. Germline V lookup: CDR1 LGHDT, CDR2 YNNKEL (reference sequence). This CDR3 is CASSQGQLMNTEAFF. The CDR3 DNA sequence: TGTGCCAGCAGCCAGGGACAGCTCATGAACACTGAAGCTTTCTTT.

J is TRBJ2-7 and V is TRBV4-1; TRBD1 is a possible D gene (5 bases). The CDR3 sequence is 14 residues long. Germline CDR1 and CDR2: MGHRA and YSYEKL. V was clipped by 1 base and J by 3 bases, with 10 bases between them. The CDR3 spells CASSQGDSRYEQYF. The DNA for the CDR3 is TGCGCCAGCAGCCAAGGAGACAGCCGCTACGAGCAGTACTTC.

CDR3 nucleotides: TGTGCCAGCAGCTTAGGAACAGGGATCTACGAGCAGTACTTC. It translates to CASSLGTGIYEQYF. The rearrangement links TRBV11-2 to TRBJ2-7; D is possibly TRBD1 (6 bases). Trimming stripped 1 base from V and 3 bases from J, with 10 bases between. Germline CDR1 SGHAT, CDR2 FQNNGV. This CDR3 is built from 14 residues.

The gene calls are TRBV25-1 and TRBJ2-1, with 9 bases identical to TRBD2. Trimming took 1 base from V and 5 from J; bases not matched to a gene: 9. The CDR3 is made up of 17 amino acids. Germline V gives CDR1 MGHDK, CDR2 SYGVNS. CDR3 sequence reads: CASSEFVAGGPDNEQFF. The CDR3 nucleotides read TGTGCCAGCAGTGAATTCGTGGCGGGAGGGCCGGACAATGAGCAGTTCTTC.

The chain joins TRBV28 to TRBJ1-1; 8 bases agree with TRBD1. The germline V gene encodes CDR1 MDHEN and CDR2 SYDVKM. This CDR3 has 15 amino acids. The V gene end was trimmed by 7 bases and the J gene end by 6 bases; junction bases not matched to a gene: 13. CDR3 bases: TGTGCCAGCATCTCCCAAGGACAGGGAGTCGCTGAAGCTTTCTTT. Its protein is CASISQGQGVAEAFF.

The chain is built from TRBV15 and TRBJ2-7, with D unclear. Germline V gene data show CDR1 as LNHNV and CDR2 as YYDKDF (reference sequence). The CDR3 extends over 14 amino acids. Trimming left V 1 base short and J 2 bases short, with 9 bases between. The CDR3 DNA is TGTGCCACCAGCAGAGGAACTACCACCTACGAGCAGTACTTC. Residues: CATSRGTTTYEQYF. Full variable domain (missing parts from reference TRBV15 and TRBJ2-7): DAMVIQNPRYQVTQFGKPVTLSCSQTLNHNVMYWYQQKSSQAPKLLFHYYDKDFNNEADTPDNFQSRRPNTSFCFLDIRSPGLGDTAMYLCATSRGTTTYEQYFGPGTRLTVT.

This clone was seen a single time. The CDR3 sequence is CASSIDRQPQHF. CDR3 in DNA: TGTGCCAGTAGTATAGACAGGCAGCCCCAGCATTTT. V usage is TRBV19 and J usage is TRBJ1-5, with D uncertain. This CDR3 has 12 amino acids. The V end lost 0 bases, the J end lost 7 bases, and 4 bases lay between the germline ends. CDR1 LNHDA and CDR2 SQIVND come from the germline V gene (reference sequence).

The V call is TRBV3-1 (or the pseudogene TRBV3-2), the J call TRBJ2-7; TRBD1 matches 8 bases. V trimming: 5 bases; J trimming: 4 bases; junction bases outside the gene matches: 4. There are 13 residues in the CDR3. Germline CDR1 LGHDT, CDR2 YNNKEL (reference sequence). CDR3: CASSNRGDYEQYF. CDR3 bases: TGTGCCAGCAGCAACAGGGGGGATTACGAGCAGTACTTC.

The chain recombines TRBV19 with TRBJ2-1; 8 bases fit TRBD1. Germline CDR1 LNHDA, CDR2 SQIVND (reference sequence). This CDR3 has 13 residues. The junction had 6 bases not matched to a gene; V was cut back by 6 bases and J by 8 bases. The CDR3, as DNA: TGTGCCAGTAGGAGGACAGGGCGCGATGAGCAGTTCTTC. This sequence encodes CASRRTGRDEQFF.

This sequence joins TRBV7-2 and TRBJ2-1; D might be TRBD1 (5 bases). The CDR3 sequence is 16 residues long. CDR1 and CDR2 from the germline V gene are SGHTA and FQGNSA. Trimming removed 5 bases at V and 0 bases at J, with 14 bases between. The CDR3 coding sequence is TGTGCCAGCAGCCCGATTACAGGTAGCTCCTACAATGAGCAGTTCTTC. Protein product: CASSPITGSSYNEQFF.

The V and J genes are TRBV5-1 and TRBJ1-1; D is unresolved. The CDR3 is made up of 13 amino acids. CDR1 is SGHRS and CDR2 is YFSETQ in the germline V gene. The V gene lost 2 bases and the J gene lost 6 bases, with 11 bases spanning the gap. CDR3 loop: CASSLLSNAEAFF. The CDR3 bases are TGCGCCAGCAGCTTACTTTCTAACGCTGAAGCTTTCTTT. Variable domain in full (rest from reference TRBV5-1 and TRBJ1-1): KAGVTQTPRYLIKTRGQQVTLSCSPISGHRSVSWYQQTPGQGLQFLFEYFSETQRNKGNFPGRFSGRQFSNSRSEMNVSTLELGDSALYLCASSLLSNAEAFFGQGTRLTVV.

This chain joins TRBV4-1 and TRBJ2-5; D not resolved. V was pared by 0 bases and J by 5 bases, with 10 bases between. This CDR3 contains 14 residues. Germline V gene lookup returns CDR1 MGHRA and CDR2 YSYEKL. The CDR3 spells CASSQDPRSETQYF. In DNA, the CDR3 is TGCGCCAGCAGCCAAGATCCCCGGTCCGAGACCCAGTACTTC.

The chain uses TRBV10-1 and TRBJ2-3; 9 positions agree with TRBD2. V lost 6 bases and J lost 2; bases outside the gene matches: 12. Germline V gene data show CDR1 as WNHNN and CDR2 as SYGVQD (reference sequence). The CDR3 is made up of 17 amino acids. The CDR3 DNA is TGCGCCAGCAGCCCCCCCGGGATAGCGGGGGTCACAGATACGCAGTATTTT. Its translation: CASSPPGIAGVTDTQYF.